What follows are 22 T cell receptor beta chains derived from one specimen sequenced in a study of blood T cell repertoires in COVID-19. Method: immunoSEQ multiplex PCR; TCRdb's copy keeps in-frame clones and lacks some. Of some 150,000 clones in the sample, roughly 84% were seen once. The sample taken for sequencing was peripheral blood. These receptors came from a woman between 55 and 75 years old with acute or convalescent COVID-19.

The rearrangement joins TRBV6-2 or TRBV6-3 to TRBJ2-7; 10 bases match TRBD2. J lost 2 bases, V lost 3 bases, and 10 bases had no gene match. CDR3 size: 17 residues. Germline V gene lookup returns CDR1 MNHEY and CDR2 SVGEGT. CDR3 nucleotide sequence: TGTGCCAGCAGTTATGGGTTTTCTAGCGGGGGAGCCTACGAGCAGTACTTC. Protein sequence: CASSYGFSSGGAYEQYF.

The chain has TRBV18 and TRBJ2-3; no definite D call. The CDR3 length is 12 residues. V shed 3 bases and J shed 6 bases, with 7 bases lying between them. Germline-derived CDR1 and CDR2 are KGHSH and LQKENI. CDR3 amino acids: CASSPVRDTQYF. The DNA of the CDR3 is TGTGCCAGCTCACCGGTGAGGGATACGCAGTATTTT.

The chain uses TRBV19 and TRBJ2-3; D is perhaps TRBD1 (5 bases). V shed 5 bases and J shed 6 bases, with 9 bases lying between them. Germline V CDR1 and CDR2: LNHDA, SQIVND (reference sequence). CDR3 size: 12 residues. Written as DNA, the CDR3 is TGTGCCAGTAGTGAGCCAGGGGATACGCAGTATTTT. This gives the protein CASSEPGDTQYF.

The CDR3 DNA reads as TGTGCCAGCAGACCAGGACTAGCGGGAGGTCTGGAGACCCAGTACTTC. It codes for CASRPGLAGGLETQYF. The chain joins TRBV11-1 to TRBJ2-5; TRBD2 matches at 14 bases. Germline V CDR1 and CDR2: SGHAT, FQDESV (reference sequence). J gave up 5 bases and V 6 bases, and 8 bases lay outside the gene matches. This CDR3 is 16 amino acids long. Using reference TRBV11-1 and TRBJ2-5 for the parts outside the CDR3, the full variable domain is EAEVAQSPRYKITEKSQAVAFWCDPISGHATLYWYRQILGQGPELLVQFQDESVVDDSQLPKDRFSAERLKGVDSTLKIQPAELGDSAMYLCASRPGLAGGLETQYFGPGTRLLVL.

CDR3 in DNA: TGTGCCATCAGCCGCGAGACAGGGACCTCTAACTATGGCTACACCTTC. Amino acids: CAISRETGTSNYGYTF. J is TRBJ1-2 and V is TRBV10-3, with 7 bases fitting TRBD1. Trimming cost V 6 bases and J 0 bases; bases outside gene matches: 10. This CDR3 comprises 16 residues. CDR1 and CDR2 (germline): ENHRY, SYGVKD.

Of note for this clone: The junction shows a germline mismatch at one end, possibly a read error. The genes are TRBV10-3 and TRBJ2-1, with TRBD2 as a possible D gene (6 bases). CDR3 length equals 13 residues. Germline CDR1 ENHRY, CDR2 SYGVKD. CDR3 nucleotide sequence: TGTGCCATCAGTGGGGACTCCCACAATGAGCAGTTCTTC. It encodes CAISGDSHNEQFF.

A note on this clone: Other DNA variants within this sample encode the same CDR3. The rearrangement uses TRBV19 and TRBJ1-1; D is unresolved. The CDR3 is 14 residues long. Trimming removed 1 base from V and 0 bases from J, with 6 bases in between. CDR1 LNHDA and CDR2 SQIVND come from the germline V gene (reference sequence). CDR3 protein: CASSIGGLNTEAFF. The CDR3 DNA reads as TGTGCCAGTAGTATAGGCGGTCTGAACACTGAAGCTTTCTTT. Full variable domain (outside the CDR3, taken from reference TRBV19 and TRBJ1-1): DGGITQSPKYLFRKEGQNVTLSCEQNLNHDAMYWYRQDPGQGLRLIYYSQIVNDFQKGDIAEGYSVSREKKESFPLTVTSAQKNPTAFYLCASSIGGLNTEAFFGQGTRLTVV.

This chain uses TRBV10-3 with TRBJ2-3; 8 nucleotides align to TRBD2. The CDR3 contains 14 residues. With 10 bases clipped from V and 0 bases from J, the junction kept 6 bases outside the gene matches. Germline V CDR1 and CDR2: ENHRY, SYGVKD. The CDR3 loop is CATERGGSTDTQYF. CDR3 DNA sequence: TGTGCCACCGAACGGGGGGGAAGCACAGATACGCAGTATTTT.

In DNA, the CDR3 is TGTGCCAGCAGTTTGGGCTGGGCTCAGCCCCAGCATTTT. It specifies CASSLGWAQPQHF. The chain links TRBV28 to TRBJ1-5; D unclear. The V end was cut by 3 bases, the J end by 6 bases, with 9 bases between. This CDR3 is 13 amino acids long. Germline assignment: CDR1 MDHEN and CDR2 SYDVKM. The full variable domain, its missing parts supplied by reference TRBV28 and TRBJ1-5, is DVKVTQSSRYLVKRTGEKVFLECVQDMDHENMFWYRQDPGLGLRLIYFSYDVKMKEKGDIPEGYSVSREKKERFSLILESASTNQTSMYLCASSLGWAQPQHFGDGTRLSIL.

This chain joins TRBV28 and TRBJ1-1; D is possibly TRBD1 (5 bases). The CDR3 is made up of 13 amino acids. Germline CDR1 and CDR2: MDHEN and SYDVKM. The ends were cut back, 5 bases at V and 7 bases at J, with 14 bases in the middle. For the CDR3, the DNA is TGTGCCAGCAGTGCTGGGGCCCCACTTGAAGCTTTCTTT. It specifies CASSAGAPLEAFF.

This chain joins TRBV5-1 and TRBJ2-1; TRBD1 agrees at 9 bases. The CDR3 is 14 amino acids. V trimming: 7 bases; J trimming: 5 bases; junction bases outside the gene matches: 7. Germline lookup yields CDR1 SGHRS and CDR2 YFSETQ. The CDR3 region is CASRRDRENNEQFF. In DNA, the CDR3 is TGCGCCAGCCGCCGGGACAGGGAGAACAATGAGCAGTTCTTC.

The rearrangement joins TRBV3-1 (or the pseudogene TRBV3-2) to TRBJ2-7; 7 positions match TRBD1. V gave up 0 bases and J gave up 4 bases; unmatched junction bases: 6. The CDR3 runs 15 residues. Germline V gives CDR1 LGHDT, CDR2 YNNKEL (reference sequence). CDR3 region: CASSQDYQGDYEQYF. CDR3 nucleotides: TGTGCCAGCAGCCAAGATTATCAGGGGGATTACGAGCAGTACTTC.

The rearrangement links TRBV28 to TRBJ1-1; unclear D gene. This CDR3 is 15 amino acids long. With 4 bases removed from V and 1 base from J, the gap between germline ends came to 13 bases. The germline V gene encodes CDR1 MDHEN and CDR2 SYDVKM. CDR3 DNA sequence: TGTGCCAGCAGTTCCGAGACAACTGGGAACACTGAAGCTTTCTTT. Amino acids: CASSSETTGNTEAFF.

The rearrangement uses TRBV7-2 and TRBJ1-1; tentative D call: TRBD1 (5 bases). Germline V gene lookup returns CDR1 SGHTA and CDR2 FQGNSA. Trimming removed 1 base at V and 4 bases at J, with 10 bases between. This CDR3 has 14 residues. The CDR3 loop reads CASSLEGVATEAFF. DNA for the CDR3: TGTGCCAGCAGCTTAGAAGGGGTTGCCACTGAAGCTTTCTTT.

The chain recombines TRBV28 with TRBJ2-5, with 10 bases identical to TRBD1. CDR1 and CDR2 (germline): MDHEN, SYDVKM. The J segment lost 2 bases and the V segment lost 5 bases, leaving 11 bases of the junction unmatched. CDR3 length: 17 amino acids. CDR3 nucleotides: TGTGCCAGCAGTCTAACGGGGGGGACAGGGGAACAAGAGACCCAGTACTTC. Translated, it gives CASSLTGGTGEQETQYF.

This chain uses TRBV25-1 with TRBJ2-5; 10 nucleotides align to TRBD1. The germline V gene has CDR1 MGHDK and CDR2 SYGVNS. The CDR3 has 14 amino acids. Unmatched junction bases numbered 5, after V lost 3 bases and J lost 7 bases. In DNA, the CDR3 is TGTGCCAGCAGTGACCCGGGACAGGGGCCGACCCAGTACTTC. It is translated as CASSDPGQGPTQYF.

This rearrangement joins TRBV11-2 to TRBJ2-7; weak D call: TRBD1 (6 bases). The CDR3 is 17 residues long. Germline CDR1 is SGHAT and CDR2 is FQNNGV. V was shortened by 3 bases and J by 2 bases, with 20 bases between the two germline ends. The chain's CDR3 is CASSFSETRTAPYEQYF. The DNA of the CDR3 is TGTGCCAGCAGCTTTAGCGAAACGCGGACAGCCCCCTACGAGCAGTACTTC.

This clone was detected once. The DNA of the CDR3 is TGTGCCACCCAGGACAGGGGGATGAACACTGAAGCTTTCTTT. Encoded protein: CATQDRGMNTEAFF. The V call is TRBV27, the J call TRBJ1-1; 10 bases align to TRBD1. CDR1 and CDR2 from the germline V gene are MNHEY and SMNVEV (reference sequence). The V gene end was trimmed by 10 bases and the J gene end by 0 bases; junction bases not matched to a gene: 5. The CDR3 runs to 14 residues.

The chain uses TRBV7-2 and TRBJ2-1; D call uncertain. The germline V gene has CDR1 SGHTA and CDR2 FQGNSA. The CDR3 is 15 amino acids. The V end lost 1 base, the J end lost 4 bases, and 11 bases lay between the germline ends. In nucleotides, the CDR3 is TGTGCCAGCAGCTTAGACGGGTGGCAATACAATGAGCAGTTCTTC. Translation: CASSLDGWQYNEQFF.

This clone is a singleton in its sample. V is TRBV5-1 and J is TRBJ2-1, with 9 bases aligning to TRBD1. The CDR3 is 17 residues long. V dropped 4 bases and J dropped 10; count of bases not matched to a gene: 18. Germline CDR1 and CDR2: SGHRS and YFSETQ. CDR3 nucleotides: TGCGCCAGCAGCGACGGGACAGGGTTTCTTGGGTTTAACGAGCAGTTCTTC. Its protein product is CASSDGTGFLGFNEQFF.

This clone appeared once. As DNA, the CDR3 is TGTGCCAGCAGCTTTTTCAGGGATGGAACTGAAGCTTTCTTT. It is translated as CASSFFRDGTEAFF. The V gene is TRBV11-1, the J gene TRBJ1-1; D might be TRBD1 (5 bases). The V gene's germline CDR1 is SGHAT and CDR2 FQDESV (reference sequence). Trimming shortened V by 3 bases and J by 5 bases, and 13 bases separated the two germline ends. The CDR3 loop spans 14 amino acids.

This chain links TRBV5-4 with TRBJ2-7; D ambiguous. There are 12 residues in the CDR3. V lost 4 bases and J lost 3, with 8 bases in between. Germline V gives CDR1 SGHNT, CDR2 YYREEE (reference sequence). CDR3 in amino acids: CASSRDIYEQYF. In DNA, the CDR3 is TGTGCCAGCAGCCGTGACATCTACGAGCAGTACTTC.